This T cell receptor beta chain was identified in a study of cytomegalovirus exposure and HLA in healthy donors. General observations from the study: According to the study, around 150 TCR beta chains were cytomegalovirus-associated. The authors assumed roughly uniform sequencing depth across donors for presence/absence analyses. Most subjects' HLA-A and HLA-B alleles were reportedly predicted from TCR beta sequences.

This clone was observed a few times. Its cognate antigen is unknown. Per the germline V gene, CDR1 is LNHDA and CDR2 is SQIVND (reference sequence). V was cut by 2 bases and J by 6 bases, with 14 bases left in between. The CDR3 consists of 15 residues. It was with 60 Vbeta and 13 Jbeta primers that the PCR ran. The repertoire was sequenced with immunoSEQ multiplex PCR; TCRdb's copy has only in-frame clones and lacks some. The sample has about 200,000 clones; roughly 73% are singletons. This TCR derives from a woman aged 30 to 39 in good health and CMV-seronegative. The chain couples TRBV19 to TRBJ2-1; D is perhaps TRBD1 (5 bases). Input material: PBMCs. CDR3 amino acids: CASSISGQDTNEQFF. In DNA, the CDR3 is TGTGCCAGTAGTATATCGGGTCAGGACACCAATGAGCAGTTCTTC.